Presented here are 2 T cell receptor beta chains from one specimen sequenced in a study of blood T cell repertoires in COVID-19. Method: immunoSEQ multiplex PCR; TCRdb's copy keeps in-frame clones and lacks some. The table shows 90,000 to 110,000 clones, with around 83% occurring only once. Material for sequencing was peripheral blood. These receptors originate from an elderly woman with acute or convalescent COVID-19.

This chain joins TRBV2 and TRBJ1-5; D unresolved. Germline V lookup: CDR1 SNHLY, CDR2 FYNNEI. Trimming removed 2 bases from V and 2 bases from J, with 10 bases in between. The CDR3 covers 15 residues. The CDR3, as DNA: TGTGCCAGCAGTGAAACGCAGGAAGGCAATCAGCCCCAGCATTTT. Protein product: CASSETQEGNQPQHF.

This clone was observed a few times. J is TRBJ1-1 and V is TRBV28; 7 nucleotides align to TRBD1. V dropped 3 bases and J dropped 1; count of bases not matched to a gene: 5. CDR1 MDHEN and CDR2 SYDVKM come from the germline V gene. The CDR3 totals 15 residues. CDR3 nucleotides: TGTGCCAGCAGTTTGGAGGGGGCAGAGAACACTGAAGCTTTCTTT. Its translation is CASSLEGAENTEAFF.